The rows below give T cell receptor beta chains drawn from one sample of a study of cytomegalovirus exposure and HLA in healthy donors. The table came from immunoSEQ multiplex PCR; TCRdb's copy has only in-frame clones and leaves some out. The table shows some 140,000 clones, with 82% occurring only once. The sequenced sample was PBMCs. The receptors derive from a woman aged 45-65 years in good health and CMV-seropositive. Each CDR3 is given with its conserved first and last residue. Fields, in order: V gene, CDR3 length, J gene, clone size, D gene, CDR3 protein, CDR3 DNA. The D gene is left open where the match is weak. Clone size is stated in some rows and not others, as once, few, many or a class when expanded.

TRBV4-3,20,TRBJ1-2,.,.,CASSQDRLKRGPQGYYGYTF,TGCGCCAGCAGCCAAGATCGGTTGAAAAGAGGGCCACAGGGTTACTATGGCTACACCTTC
TRBV30,13,TRBJ2-5,.,.,CAWSVAGTVTQYF,TGTGCCTGGAGTGTTGCAGGTACTGTGACCCAGTACTTC
TRBV5-4,15,TRBJ2-3,.,.,CASSFGGSGTDTQYF,TGTGCCAGCAGCTTTGGTGGGAGTGGTACAGATACGCAGTATTTT
TRBV30,11,TRBJ2-5,.,.,CAWSGEETQYF,TGTGCCTGGAGTGGGGAGGAGACCCAGTACTTC
TRBV9,12,TRBJ1-1,.,.,CASSVAGGEAFF,TGTGCCAGCAGCGTAGCCGGGGGAGAAGCTTTCTTT
TRBV18,16,TRBJ1-5,.,.,CASSPRERYSNQPQHF,TGTGCCAGCTCACCGCGGGAACGGTATAGCAATCAGCCCCAGCATTTT
TRBV6-6,13,TRBJ1-5,.,.,CASSYVGEGPQHF,TGTGCCAGCAGTTACGTGGGGGAGGGGCCCCAGCATTTT
TRBV9,13,TRBJ1-1,.,TRBD1,CASSVMGQGEAFF,TGTGCCAGCAGCGTTATGGGACAGGGTGAAGCTTTCTTT
TRBV5-1,17,TRBJ2-1,.,TRBD2,CASSWGLAGGAYNEQFF,TGCGCCAGCAGCTGGGGACTAGCGGGAGGGGCCTACAATGAGCAGTTCTTC
TRBV13,14,TRBJ2-5,.,TRBD2,CASSERLAPETQYF,TGTGCCAGCAGCGAACGACTAGCGCCAGAGACCCAGTACTTC
TRBV9,13,TRBJ2-1,.,TRBD2,CASSPRTSVEQFF,TGTGCCAGCAGCCCCCGGACTAGCGTCGAGCAGTTCTTC
TRBV19,13,TRBJ1-1,many,TRBD1,CASSADRGIEAFF,TGTGCCAGTAGCGCGGACAGGGGAATTGAAGCTTTCTTT
TRBV29-1,13,TRBJ1-1,.,TRBD1,CSATQGAGAEAFF,TGCAGCGCTACACAGGGGGCGGGCGCTGAAGCTTTCTTT
TRBV28,15,TRBJ2-2,few,.,CASSSVDSTTGELFF,TGTGCCAGCAGTTCGGTGGACTCCACTACCGGGGAGCTGTTTTTT
TRBV19,15,TRBJ2-2,.,TRBD1,CASSIRRGSTGELFF,TGTGCCAGTAGTATTCGCAGGGGGAGCACCGGGGAGCTGTTTTTT
TRBV27,15,TRBJ2-7,.,TRBD1,CASSLSRQGALEQYF,TGTGCCAGCAGTTTATCGCGGCAGGGGGCACTCGAGCAGTACTTC
TRBV5-1,15,TRBJ2-7,.,TRBD1,CASSLGTGGIYEQYF,TGCGCCAGCAGCTTGGGCACAGGGGGCATCTACGAGCAGTACTTC
TRBV5-1,13,TRBJ2-7,.,.,CASSLAPNYEQYF,TGCGCCAGCAGCTTGGCCCCCAATTACGAGCAGTACTTC
TRBV9,12,TRBJ2-3,.,.,CASSASTDTQYF,TGTGCCAGCAGCGCGTCCACAGATACGCAGTATTTT
TRBV10-3,13,TRBJ1-3,.,.,CAIRFGQGNTIYF,TGTGCCATCAGGTTCGGACAGGGAAACACCATATATTTT
TRBV4-1,16,TRBJ1-5,.,.,CASSQEGWGGDQPQHF,TGCGCCAGCAGCCAAGAAGGGTGGGGGGGCGATCAGCCCCAGCATTTT
TRBV2,15,TRBJ1-1,.,TRBD1,CASSRSTGVSTEAFF,TGTGCCAGCAGCCGTTCTACAGGGGTTAGCACTGAAGCTTTCTTT
TRBV13,14,TRBJ1-5,.,.,CASSLGRVSQPQHF,TGTGCCAGCAGCTTAGGCAGGGTGAGTCAGCCCCAGCATTTT
TRBV19,14,TRBJ1-5,once,TRBD1,CASSTTGGNQPQHF,TGTGCCAGTAGTACTACAGGGGGCAATCAGCCCCAGCATTTT
TRBV6-5,15,TRBJ2-2,.,TRBD1,CASSPTGGNTGELFF,TGTGCCAGCAGTCCTACAGGGGGGAACACCGGGGAGCTGTTTTTT
TRBV2,14,TRBJ1-4,once,TRBD1,CASRAGTANEKLFF,TGTGCCAGCAGAGCCGGGACAGCTAATGAAAAACTGTTTTTT
TRBV7-8,16,TRBJ1-2,.,.,CASSPLGGGTFYGYTF,TGTGCCAGCAGCCCCTTGGGAGGGGGAACGTTCTATGGCTACACCTTC
TRBV28,14,TRBJ2-7,.,TRBD2,CASSPLAGGYEQYF,TGTGCCAGCAGTCCTCTAGCGGGAGGGTACGAGCAGTACTTC
TRBV19,14,TRBJ1-2,.,.,CASTETAKAYGYTF,TGTGCCAGTACCGAGACAGCCAAGGCCTATGGCTACACCTTC
TRBV4-1,18,TRBJ2-2,.,TRBD2,CASSQGGLAGVGTGELFF,TGCGCCAGCAGCCAAGGAGGGCTAGCGGGAGTGGGCACCGGGGAGCTGTTTTTT
TRBV19,17,TRBJ2-3,.,.,CASSIDLRHRSTDTQYF,TGTGCCAGTAGTATAGATCTAAGACACCGTAGCACAGATACGCAGTATTTT
TRBV4-3,16,TRBJ1-5,.,.,CASSQDRLEGPAPQHF,TGCGCCAGCAGCCAAGATCGCTTAGAGGGCCCTGCGCCCCAGCATTTT
TRBV12-5,15,TRBJ2-4,.,.,CASGLTSLAKNIQYF,TGTGCTAGTGGTTTGACATCCCTAGCCAAAAACATTCAGTACTTC
TRBV4-3,15,TRBJ2-3,.,TRBD2,CASSHIAGGSDTQYF,TGCGCCAGCAGCCACATAGCGGGGGGATCGGATACGCAGTATTTT
TRBV5-1,15,TRBJ2-3,once,TRBD1,CASVAGGVVEDTQYF,TGCGCCAGCGTCGCAGGGGGCGTAGTGGAAGATACGCAGTATTTT
TRBV4-3,14,TRBJ1-1,.,.,CASSHRTDTTEAFF,TGCGCCAGCAGCCATAGGACAGATACCACTGAAGCTTTCTTT
TRBV6-1,14,TRBJ1-3,once,.,CASSDYRSGNTIYF,TGTGCCAGCAGTGACTACCGCTCTGGAAACACCATATATTTT
TRBV2,16,TRBJ2-3,.,TRBD2,CASTRSPGLAIDTQYF,TGTGCCAGCACGAGATCCCCGGGACTAGCAATAGATACGCAGTATTTT
TRBV2,12,TRBJ1-4,few,TRBD1,CATKSDRGLLFF,TGTGCCACCAAATCTGACAGGGGCCTCCTGTTTTTT
TRBV5-5,14,TRBJ2-2,few,TRBD2,CASSLAGVSGELFF,TGTGCCAGCAGCTTAGCGGGAGTGAGCGGGGAGCTGTTTTTT
TRBV10-3,14,TRBJ2-3,.,.,CAISERGLPDTQYF,TGTGCCATCAGTGAGAGGGGTTTGCCAGATACGCAGTATTTT
TRBV10-3,13,TRBJ2-3,.,.,CAMAHEGEDTQYF,TGTGCCATGGCACACGAGGGTGAAGATACGCAGTATTTT
TRBV28,17,TRBJ2-1,.,.,CASSFSDFYRRGDEQFF,TGTGCCAGCAGTTTCTCTGACTTCTACCGGAGGGGTGATGAGCAGTTCTTC
TRBV27,16,TRBJ2-2,once,TRBD2,CASSLFGLAGTGELFF,TGTGCCAGCAGTTTATTTGGACTAGCGGGGACCGGGGAGCTGTTTTTT
TRBV5-1,15,TRBJ2-1,.,.,CASSLDSSSYNEQFF,TGCGCCAGCAGCTTGGACTCGAGCTCCTACAATGAGCAGTTCTTC
TRBV10-2,16,TRBJ1-2,.,.,CASSDWGRVQNYGYTF,TGCGCCAGCAGTGATTGGGGGCGAGTTCAGAACTATGGCTACACCTTC
TRBV5-4,13,TRBJ1-2,.,.,CASSPLAAYGYTF,TGTGCCAGCAGCCCGCTAGCAGCCTATGGCTACACCTTC
TRBV19,16,TRBJ1-3,.,TRBD1,CASSISGTGIQLTIYF,TGTGCCAGTAGTATTTCGGGGACAGGGATACAACTCACCATATATTTT
TRBV28,14,TRBJ1-2,once,.,CASSLGAANYGYTF,TGTGCCAGCAGTTTAGGAGCAGCTAACTATGGCTACACCTTC
TRBV6-4,14,TRBJ2-1,.,TRBD1,CASAPGTGSNEQFF,TGTGCCAGCGCCCCCGGGACAGGGAGCAATGAGCAGTTCTTC